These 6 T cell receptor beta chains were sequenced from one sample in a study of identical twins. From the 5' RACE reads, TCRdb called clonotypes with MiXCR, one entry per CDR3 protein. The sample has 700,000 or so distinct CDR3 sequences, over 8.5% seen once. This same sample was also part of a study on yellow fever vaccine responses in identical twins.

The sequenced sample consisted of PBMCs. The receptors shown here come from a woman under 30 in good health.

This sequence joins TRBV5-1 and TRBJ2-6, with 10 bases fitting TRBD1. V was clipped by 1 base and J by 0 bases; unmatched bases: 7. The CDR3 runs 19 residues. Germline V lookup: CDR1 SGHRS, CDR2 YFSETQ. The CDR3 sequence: CASSLWGDRGRSGANVLTF. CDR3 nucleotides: TGCGCCAGCAGCTTGTGGGGGGACAGGGGTCGCTCTGGGGCCAACGTCCTGACTTTC.

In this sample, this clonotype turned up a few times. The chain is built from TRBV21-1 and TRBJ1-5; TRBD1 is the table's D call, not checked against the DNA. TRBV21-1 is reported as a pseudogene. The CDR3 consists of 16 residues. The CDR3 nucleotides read TGTGCCAGCAGCACTGGGGGGGGAAGGGTCAATCAGCCCCAGCATTTT. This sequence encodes CASSTGGGRVNQPQHF.

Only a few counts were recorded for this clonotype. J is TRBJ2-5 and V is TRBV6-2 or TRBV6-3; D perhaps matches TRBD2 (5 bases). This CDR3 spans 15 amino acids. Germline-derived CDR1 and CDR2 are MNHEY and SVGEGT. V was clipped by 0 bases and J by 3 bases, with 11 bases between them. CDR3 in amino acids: CASSYSDRGKETQYF. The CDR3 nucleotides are TGTGCCAGCAGTTACTCGGATAGAGGGAAAGAGACCCAGTACTTC.

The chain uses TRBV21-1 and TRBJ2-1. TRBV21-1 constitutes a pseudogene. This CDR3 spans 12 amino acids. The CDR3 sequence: CASSKAGNEQFF. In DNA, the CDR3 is TGTGCCAGCAGCAAAGCCGGCAATGAGCAGTTCTTC.

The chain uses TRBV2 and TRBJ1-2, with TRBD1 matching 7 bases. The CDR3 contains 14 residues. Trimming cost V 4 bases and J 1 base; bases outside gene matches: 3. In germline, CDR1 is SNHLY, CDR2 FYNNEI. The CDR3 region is CASSGGTVNYGYTF. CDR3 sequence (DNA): TGTGCCAGCAGTGGGGGGACAGTTAACTATGGCTACACCTTC.

This CDR3 reads CASSQEDASYEQYF. DNA for the CDR3: TGTGCCAGCAGCCAAGAGGACGCCTCCTACGAGCAGTACTTC. The chain is built from TRBV4-2 and TRBJ2-7; no definite D call. V was clipped by 0 bases and J by 0 bases, with 6 bases between them. This CDR3 has 14 amino acids. CDR1 is LGHNA, CDR2 YNFKEQ, per germline.